The T cell receptor beta chain described here comes from a study of T cells in Graves' hyperthyroidism and ophthalmopathy. Study observations and caveats: Progression to ophthalmopathy was predicted a median of roughly 6.8 months early. Ophthalmopathy and stable hyperthyroidism were separated by a 13 V-J model.

The V end was cut by 3 bases, the J end by 2 bases, with 13 bases between. This CDR3 contains 15 residues. Patients having uncontrolled infection, another autoimmune disease, pregnancy or lactation were not included. There were TCR beta CDR3 regions amplified from RNA transcripts. First-round RT-PCR of the TCR CDR3 relied on the HTBI primer set. MiXCR was run by TCRdb on the multiplex PCR reads, yielding one entry per CDR3 protein. The sample shows about 380,000 distinct CDR3 sequences, approximately 18% of them seen only once. This clonotype was seen repeatedly, ten times or more. The antigen is not known.

The sample consisted of blood. This chain uses TRBV12-3 or TRBV12-4 with TRBJ1-1; a possible D gene is TRBD1 (6 bases). This clonotype was sampled from a man aged 18 to 35 with Graves' ophthalmopathy. The CDR3 spells CASSFSNRVNTEAFF. Written as DNA, the CDR3 is TGTGCCAGCAGTTTTAGTAACAGGGTAAACACTGAAGCTTTCTTT.